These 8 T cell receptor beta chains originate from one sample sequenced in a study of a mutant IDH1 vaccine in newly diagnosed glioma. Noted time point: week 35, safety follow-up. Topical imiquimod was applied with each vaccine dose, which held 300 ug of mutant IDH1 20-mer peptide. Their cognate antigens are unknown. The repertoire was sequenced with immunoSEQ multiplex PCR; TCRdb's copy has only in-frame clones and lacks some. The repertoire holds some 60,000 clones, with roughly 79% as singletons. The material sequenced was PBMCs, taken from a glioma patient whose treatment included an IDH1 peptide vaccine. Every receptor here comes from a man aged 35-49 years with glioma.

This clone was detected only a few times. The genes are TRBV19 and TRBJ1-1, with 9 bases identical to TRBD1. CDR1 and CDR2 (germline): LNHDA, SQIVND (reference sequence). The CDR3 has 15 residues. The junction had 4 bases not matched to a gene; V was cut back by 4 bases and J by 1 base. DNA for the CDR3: TGTGCCAGTAGTAGGGGACAGGGAAGGAACACTGAAGCTTTCTTT. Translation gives CASSRGQGRNTEAFF.

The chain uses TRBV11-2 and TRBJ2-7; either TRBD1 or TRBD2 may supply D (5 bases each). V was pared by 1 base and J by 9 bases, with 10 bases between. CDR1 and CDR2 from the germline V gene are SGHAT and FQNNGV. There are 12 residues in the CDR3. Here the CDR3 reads CASSLGGSGQYF. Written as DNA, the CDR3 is TGTGCCAGCAGCTTAGGGGGGAGCGGGCAGTACTTC. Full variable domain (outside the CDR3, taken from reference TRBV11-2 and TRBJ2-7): EAGVAQSPRYKIIEKRQSVAFWCNPISGHATLYWYQQILGQGPKLLIQFQNNGVVDDSQLPKDRFSAERLKGVDSTLKIQPAKLEDSAVYLCASSLGGSGQYFGPGTRLTVT.

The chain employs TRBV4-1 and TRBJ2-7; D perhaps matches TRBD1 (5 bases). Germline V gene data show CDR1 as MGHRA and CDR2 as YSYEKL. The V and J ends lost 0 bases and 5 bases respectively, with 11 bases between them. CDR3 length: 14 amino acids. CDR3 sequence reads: CASSQDRVLDEQYF. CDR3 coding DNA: TGCGCCAGCAGCCAAGACAGGGTTTTGGACGAGCAGTACTTC.

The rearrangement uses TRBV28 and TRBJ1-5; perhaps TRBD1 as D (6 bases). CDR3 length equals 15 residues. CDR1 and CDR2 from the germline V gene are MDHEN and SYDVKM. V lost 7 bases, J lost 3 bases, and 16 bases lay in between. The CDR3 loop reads CASTRDTGSNQPQHF. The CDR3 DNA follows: TGTGCCAGCACGCGGGACACAGGATCCAATCAGCCCCAGCATTTT.

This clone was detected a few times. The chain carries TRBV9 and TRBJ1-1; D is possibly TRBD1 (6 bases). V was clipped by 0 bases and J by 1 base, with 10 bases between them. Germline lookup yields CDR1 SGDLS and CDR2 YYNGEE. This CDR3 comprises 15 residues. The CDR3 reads CASSVATGRNTEAFF. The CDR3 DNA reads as TGTGCCAGCAGCGTAGCTACAGGGAGGAACACTGAAGCTTTCTTT.

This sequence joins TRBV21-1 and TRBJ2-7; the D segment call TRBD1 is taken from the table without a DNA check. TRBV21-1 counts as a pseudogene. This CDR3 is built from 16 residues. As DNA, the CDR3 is TGTGCCAGCAATCCTAGCAGGGACAATAGCTCCTACGAGCAGTACTTC. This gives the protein CASNPSRDNSSYEQYF.

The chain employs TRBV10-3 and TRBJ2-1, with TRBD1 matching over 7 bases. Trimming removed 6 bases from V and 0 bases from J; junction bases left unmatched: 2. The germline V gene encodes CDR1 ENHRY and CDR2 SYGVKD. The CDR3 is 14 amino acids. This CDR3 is CAIRGDSSYNEQFF. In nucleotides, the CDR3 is TGTGCCATCAGGGGGGACAGCTCCTACAATGAGCAGTTCTTC.

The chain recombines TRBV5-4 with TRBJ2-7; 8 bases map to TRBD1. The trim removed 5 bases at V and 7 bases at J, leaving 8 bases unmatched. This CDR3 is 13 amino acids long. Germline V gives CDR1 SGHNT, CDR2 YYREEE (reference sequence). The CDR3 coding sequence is TGTGCCAGCAGTCCGAGGACAGGGCTTGAGCAGTACTTC. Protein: CASSPRTGLEQYF.